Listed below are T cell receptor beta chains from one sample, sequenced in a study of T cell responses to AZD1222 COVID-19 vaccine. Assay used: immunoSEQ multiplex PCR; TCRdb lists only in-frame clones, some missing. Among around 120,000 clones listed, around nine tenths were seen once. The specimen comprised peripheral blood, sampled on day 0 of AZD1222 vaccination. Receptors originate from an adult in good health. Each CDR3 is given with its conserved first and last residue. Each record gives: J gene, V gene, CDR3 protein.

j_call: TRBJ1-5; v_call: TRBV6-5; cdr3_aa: CASSRQGDSNQPQHF
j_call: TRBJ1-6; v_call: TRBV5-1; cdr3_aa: CASSLTGFKNSPLHF
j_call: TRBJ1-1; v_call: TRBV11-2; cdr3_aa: CASSPSTEAFF
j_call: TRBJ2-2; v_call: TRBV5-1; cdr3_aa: CASSIRDTGELFF
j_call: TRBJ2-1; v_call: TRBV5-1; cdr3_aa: CASRQGGEGSYNEQFF
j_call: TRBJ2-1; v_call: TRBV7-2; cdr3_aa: CASSSRRGDAYSYNEQFF
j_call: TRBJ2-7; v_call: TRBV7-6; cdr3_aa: CASSRPGRKDGEQYF
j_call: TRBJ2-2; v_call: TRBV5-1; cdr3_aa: CASSLVPGPTGELFF
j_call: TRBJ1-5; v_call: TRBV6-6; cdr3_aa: CASTRVSNQPQHF
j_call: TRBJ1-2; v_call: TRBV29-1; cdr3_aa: CSVEGTGPLPNYGYTF
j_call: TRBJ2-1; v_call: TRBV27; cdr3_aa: CASSLSSSLNEQFF
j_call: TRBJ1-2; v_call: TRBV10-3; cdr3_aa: CAITEEGLNYGYTF
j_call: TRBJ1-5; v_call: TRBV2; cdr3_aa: CASSFDRNRYQPQHF
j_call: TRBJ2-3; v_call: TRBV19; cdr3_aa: CASSMPGRLDTQYF
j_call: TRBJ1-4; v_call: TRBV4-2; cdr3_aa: CASSPAGTENEKLFF
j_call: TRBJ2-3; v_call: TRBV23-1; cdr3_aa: CASSLWADTQYF
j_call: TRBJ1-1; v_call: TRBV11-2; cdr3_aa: CASSSDRGWRAFF
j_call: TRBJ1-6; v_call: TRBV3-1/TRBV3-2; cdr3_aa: CASSQSPRLGAPLHF
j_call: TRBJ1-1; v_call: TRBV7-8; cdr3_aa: CASSSYTNTEAFF
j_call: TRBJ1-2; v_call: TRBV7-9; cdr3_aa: CASSPTPTRDGYTF
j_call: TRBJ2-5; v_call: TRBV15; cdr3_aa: CATSRDGRGKDSSQETQYF
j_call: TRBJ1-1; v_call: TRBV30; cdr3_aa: CACPKGGSGTEAFF
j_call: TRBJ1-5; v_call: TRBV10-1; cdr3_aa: CASSADSNQPQHF
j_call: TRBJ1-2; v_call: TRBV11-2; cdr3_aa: CASSPWTGGGGYTF
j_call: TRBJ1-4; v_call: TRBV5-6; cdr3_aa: CASCRQGKTNEKLFF
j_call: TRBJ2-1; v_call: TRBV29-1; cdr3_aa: CSVGPGLAGANEQFF
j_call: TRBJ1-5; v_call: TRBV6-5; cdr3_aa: CASLLSEGNNQPQHF
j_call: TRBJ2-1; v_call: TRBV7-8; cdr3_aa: CASSLGGLAAYNEQFF
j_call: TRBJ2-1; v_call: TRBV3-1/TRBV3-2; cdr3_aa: CASSQSREHNEQFF
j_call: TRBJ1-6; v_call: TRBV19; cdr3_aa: CASSTRGSSYNSPLHF
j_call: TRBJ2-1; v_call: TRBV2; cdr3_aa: CASSAAGGPSNEQFF
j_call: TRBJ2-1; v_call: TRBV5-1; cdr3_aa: CASSLGQDGNEQFF